A selection of T cell receptor beta chains follows, all from one sample in a study of Ad26.COV2.S vaccination and SARS-CoV-2 variants. Clones were read by immunoSEQ multiplex PCR, and TCRdb kept only the in-frame ones, dropping some. The sample holds some 250,000 clones, roughly 88% seen once. The sample consisted of peripheral blood, taken in a trial of Ad26.COV2.S vaccine versus placebo. The source of these receptors is a person between 18 and 60 years old who received the Ad26.COV2.S COVID-19 vaccine or a placebo. The CDR3 runs from the conserved cysteine through the conserved F or W. Fields, in order: D gene, clone size, V gene, J gene, CDR3 length, CDR3 DNA, CDR3 protein. D genes are given only for firm matches. The size field is filled for only some rows; it gives once, few, many or a size class.

D gene: .; clone size: .; V gene: TRBV4-3; J gene: TRBJ2-6; CDR3 length: 13; CDR3 DNA: TGCGCCAGCAGGTCCCTAGGGGCCAACGTCCTGACTTTC; CDR3 protein: CASRSLGANVLTF
D gene: TRBD1; clone size: once; V gene: TRBV5-1; J gene: TRBJ1-1; CDR3 length: 13; CDR3 DNA: TGCGCCAGCAGCGAGGACAGGGGTACTGAAGCTTTCTTT; CDR3 protein: CASSEDRGTEAFF
D gene: .; clone size: .; V gene: TRBV15; J gene: TRBJ1-1; CDR3 length: 14; CDR3 DNA: TGTGCCACCAGCCCACGATCAGGGGCCACTGAAGCTTTCTTT; CDR3 protein: CATSPRSGATEAFF
D gene: TRBD2; clone size: .; V gene: TRBV28; J gene: TRBJ2-7; CDR3 length: 14; CDR3 DNA: TGTGCCAGCAGTTTTAGCGGGAGGTTAGGTGAGCAGTACTTC; CDR3 protein: CASSFSGRLGEQYF
D gene: TRBD2; clone size: .; V gene: TRBV13; J gene: TRBJ2-7; CDR3 length: 18; CDR3 DNA: TGTGCCAGCAGCTCATCCATCCAGAGCGGGAGCCGAACCTACGAGCAGTACTTC; CDR3 protein: CASSSSIQSGSRTYEQYF
D gene: .; clone size: .; V gene: TRBV3-1/TRBV3-2; J gene: TRBJ1-1; CDR3 length: 12; CDR3 DNA: TGTGCCTCACGGGGCGCAGGGACTGAAGCTTTCTTT; CDR3 protein: CASRGAGTEAFF
D gene: TRBD1; clone size: .; V gene: TRBV6-2/TRBV6-3; J gene: TRBJ1-5; CDR3 length: 16; CDR3 DNA: TGTGCCAGCAGTTCAAGACAGGGGGGACACAATCAGCCCCAGCATTTT; CDR3 protein: CASSSRQGGHNQPQHF
D gene: .; clone size: .; V gene: TRBV7-9; J gene: TRBJ1-6; CDR3 length: 15; CDR3 DNA: TGTGCCAGCAGCCCCCCCGGGACAAGGAATTCACCCCTCCACTTT; CDR3 protein: CASSPPGTRNSPLHF
D gene: .; clone size: .; V gene: TRBV5-1; J gene: TRBJ2-7; CDR3 length: 13; CDR3 DNA: TGCGCCAGCAGCTTGAGGCAGGGAAACGAGCAGTACTTC; CDR3 protein: CASSLRQGNEQYF
D gene: TRBD1; clone size: .; V gene: TRBV6-6; J gene: TRBJ1-5; CDR3 length: 15; CDR3 DNA: TGTGCCAGCAGTTCACAGGGGGCTAGCAATCAGCCCCAGCATTTT; CDR3 protein: CASSSQGASNQPQHF
D gene: .; clone size: .; V gene: TRBV30; J gene: TRBJ1-4; CDR3 length: 18; CDR3 DNA: TGTGCCTGGAGTGTAGGAATGACTGGTGGGGCCCTTAATGAAAAACTGTTTTTT; CDR3 protein: CAWSVGMTGGALNEKLFF
D gene: .; clone size: .; V gene: TRBV10-2; J gene: TRBJ2-7; CDR3 length: 14; CDR3 DNA: TGCGCCAGCAGCCGAGACAGCTCTTCCTACGAGCAGTACTTC; CDR3 protein: CASSRDSSSYEQYF
D gene: .; clone size: .; V gene: TRBV12-5; J gene: TRBJ2-7; CDR3 length: 12; CDR3 DNA: TGTGCTAGTGGTTTGGTCCGAGGACGTCGACTTTTC; CDR3 protein: CASGLVRGRRLF
D gene: .; clone size: .; V gene: TRBV6-5; J gene: TRBJ2-3; CDR3 length: 14; CDR3 DNA: TGTGCCAGCAGTTACTCACTCTACAGAGATACGCAGTATTTT; CDR3 protein: CASSYSLYRDTQYF
D gene: TRBD1; clone size: .; V gene: TRBV7-2; J gene: TRBJ1-6; CDR3 length: 14; CDR3 DNA: TGTGCCAGCAGCCATGGGACAGAAAATTCACCCCTCCACTTT; CDR3 protein: CASSHGTENSPLHF
D gene: .; clone size: .; V gene: TRBV10-1; J gene: TRBJ2-1; CDR3 length: 14; CDR3 DNA: TGCGCCAGCAGCCCTTTGGGCGGGTACAATGAGCAGTTCTTC; CDR3 protein: CASSPLGGYNEQFF
D gene: TRBD1; clone size: .; V gene: TRBV27; J gene: TRBJ2-1; CDR3 length: 17; CDR3 DNA: TGTGCCAGCAGTTCTCCCCGTAACAGGGGGCGTTTAGGTGAGCAGTTCTTC; CDR3 protein: CASSSPRNRGRLGEQFF
D gene: .; clone size: .; V gene: TRBV28; J gene: TRBJ2-5; CDR3 length: 13; CDR3 DNA: TGTGCCAGCAGCCCTACCAGTAGGGAGACCCAGTACTTC; CDR3 protein: CASSPTSRETQYF
D gene: .; clone size: .; V gene: TRBV6-5; J gene: TRBJ2-1; CDR3 length: 14; CDR3 DNA: TGTGCCAGCAGTTACTCCAGGGGTTACAATGAGCAGTTCTTC; CDR3 protein: CASSYSRGYNEQFF
D gene: .; clone size: .; V gene: TRBV7-6; J gene: TRBJ2-2; CDR3 length: 15; CDR3 DNA: TGTGCCAGCAGCTTAGTGGTTGGAGGCACCGGGGAGCTGTTTTTT; CDR3 protein: CASSLVVGGTGELFF
D gene: TRBD2; clone size: .; V gene: TRBV28; J gene: TRBJ2-1; CDR3 length: 11; CDR3 DNA: TGTGCCAGCGACGGGCCGGGAGGGCCGTTCTTC; CDR3 protein: CASDGPGGPFF
D gene: .; clone size: .; V gene: TRBV19; J gene: TRBJ2-7; CDR3 length: 13; CDR3 DNA: TGTGCCAGTAGTATTACAGGCTCCTACGAGCAGTACTTC; CDR3 protein: CASSITGSYEQYF
D gene: TRBD1; clone size: .; V gene: TRBV19; J gene: TRBJ1-2; CDR3 length: 15; CDR3 DNA: TGTGCCAGTACGCCCGGGACAGGGGGGAACTATGGCTACACCTTC; CDR3 protein: CASTPGTGGNYGYTF
D gene: .; clone size: .; V gene: TRBV5-1; J gene: TRBJ2-6; CDR3 length: 16; CDR3 DNA: TGCGCCAGCAGCCCCTCCGGAGGCTCTGGGGCCAACGTCCTGACTTTC; CDR3 protein: CASSPSGGSGANVLTF
D gene: .; clone size: .; V gene: TRBV7-2; J gene: TRBJ1-6; CDR3 length: 15; CDR3 DNA: TGTGCCAGCAGCACCCAAAGCCGGGGGGTTTCACCCCTCCACTTT; CDR3 protein: CASSTQSRGVSPLHF
D gene: TRBD2; clone size: .; V gene: TRBV9; J gene: TRBJ2-3; CDR3 length: 15; CDR3 DNA: TGTGCCAGCAGCGTAGGGGGAGGGGTCGGAGATACGCAGTATTTT; CDR3 protein: CASSVGGGVGDTQYF
D gene: TRBD1; clone size: few; V gene: TRBV4-3; J gene: TRBJ1-5; CDR3 length: 15; CDR3 DNA: TGCGCCAGCAGCCGGGACAGGGGGGAGGGTCAGCCCCAGCATTTT; CDR3 protein: CASSRDRGEGQPQHF
D gene: .; clone size: once; V gene: TRBV12-3/TRBV12-4; J gene: TRBJ2-1; CDR3 length: 11; CDR3 DNA: TGTGCCAGCAGCAGAACCAATGAGCAGTTCTTC; CDR3 protein: CASSRTNEQFF
D gene: .; clone size: .; V gene: TRBV2; J gene: TRBJ2-7; CDR3 length: 12; CDR3 DNA: TGTGCCAGCAGTGAATGGACAGAAAGGCAGTACTTC; CDR3 protein: CASSEWTERQYF
D gene: .; clone size: .; V gene: TRBV15; J gene: TRBJ2-5; CDR3 length: 16; CDR3 DNA: TGTGCCACCAGCAGAATCACACAGGGTGGCCAAGAGACCCAGTACTTC; CDR3 protein: CATSRITQGGQETQYF
D gene: .; clone size: once; V gene: TRBV3-1/TRBV3-2; J gene: TRBJ2-7; CDR3 length: 14; CDR3 DNA: TGTGCCAGCAGCCCAGGGGTGGGACCCTACGAGCAGTACTTC; CDR3 protein: CASSPGVGPYEQYF
D gene: .; clone size: .; V gene: TRBV9; J gene: TRBJ2-1; CDR3 length: 15; CDR3 DNA: TGTGCCAGCAGCGTAGGGCGGGTCTCCTACAATGAGCAGTTCTTC; CDR3 protein: CASSVGRVSYNEQFF
D gene: .; clone size: .; V gene: TRBV5-4; J gene: TRBJ1-6; CDR3 length: 15; CDR3 DNA: TGTGCCAGCAGCTTAGGTCGGGGGCAGGGTTCACCCCTCCACTTT; CDR3 protein: CASSLGRGQGSPLHF
D gene: .; clone size: .; V gene: TRBV5-1; J gene: TRBJ2-4; CDR3 length: 13; CDR3 DNA: TGCGCCAGCAGCTTTCAGGAAGGAGACATTCAGTACTTC; CDR3 protein: CASSFQEGDIQYF
D gene: .; clone size: .; V gene: TRBV9; J gene: TRBJ2-6; CDR3 length: 15; CDR3 DNA: TGTGCCAGCAGCGTAGGGTCCTCTGGGGCCAACGTCCTGACTTTC; CDR3 protein: CASSVGSSGANVLTF
D gene: .; clone size: .; V gene: TRBV6-4; J gene: TRBJ2-1; CDR3 length: 12; CDR3 DNA: TGTGCCAGCAGAAGGGGCTTCAATGAGCAGTTCTTC; CDR3 protein: CASRRGFNEQFF
D gene: TRBD1; clone size: .; V gene: TRBV5-1; J gene: TRBJ2-7; CDR3 length: 15; CDR3 DNA: TGCGCCAGCAGCTTGACCGGGACAGGGACATACGAGCAGTACTTC; CDR3 protein: CASSLTGTGTYEQYF
D gene: TRBD2; clone size: .; V gene: TRBV7-9; J gene: TRBJ2-7; CDR3 length: 17; CDR3 DNA: TGTGCCAGCAGCCTAGGCACTAGCGGGCCGAGCTCCTACGAGCAGTACTTC; CDR3 protein: CASSLGTSGPSSYEQYF
D gene: TRBD1; clone size: .; V gene: TRBV5-8; J gene: TRBJ1-5; CDR3 length: 14; CDR3 DNA: TGTGCCAGCCGCCTTAGAGGACAGGCTATTCCCCAGCATTTT; CDR3 protein: CASRLRGQAIPQHF
D gene: .; clone size: .; V gene: TRBV7-9; J gene: TRBJ1-5; CDR3 length: 14; CDR3 DNA: TGTGCCAGCAGCTTGGGGGATAGCAATCAGCCCCAGCATTTT; CDR3 protein: CASSLGDSNQPQHF
D gene: TRBD2; clone size: .; V gene: TRBV9; J gene: TRBJ2-2; CDR3 length: 18; CDR3 DNA: TGTGCCAGCAGCGTCGGGACTAGCGGGAGGATCAACACCGGGGAGCTGTTTTTT; CDR3 protein: CASSVGTSGRINTGELFF
D gene: TRBD2; clone size: .; V gene: TRBV7-9; J gene: TRBJ2-1; CDR3 length: 16; CDR3 DNA: TGTGCCAGCAGCCACAGCGGGAGTGCCTCCTACAATGAGCAGTTCTTC; CDR3 protein: CASSHSGSASYNEQFF
D gene: TRBD1; clone size: .; V gene: TRBV3-1/TRBV3-2; J gene: TRBJ2-3; CDR3 length: 16; CDR3 DNA: TGTGCCAGCAGCCAAGGGGACAGGGGGCTGACAGATACGCAGTATTTT; CDR3 protein: CASSQGDRGLTDTQYF
D gene: TRBD1; clone size: .; V gene: TRBV5-1; J gene: TRBJ1-1; CDR3 length: 12; CDR3 DNA: TGCGCCAGCAGCGAAGGACAGGGTACAACTTTCTTT; CDR3 protein: CASSEGQGTTFF
D gene: .; clone size: .; V gene: TRBV7-9; J gene: TRBJ1-1; CDR3 length: 15; CDR3 DNA: TGTGCCAGCAGCTTAGCGGGGGGAATTGGGACTGAAGCTTTCTTT; CDR3 protein: CASSLAGGIGTEAFF
D gene: .; clone size: .; V gene: TRBV11-2; J gene: TRBJ1-6; CDR3 length: 17; CDR3 DNA: TGTGCCAGCAGAGATGGACAGCTCAGTGTTTATAATTCACCCCTCCACTTT; CDR3 protein: CASRDGQLSVYNSPLHF
D gene: .; clone size: .; V gene: TRBV7-9; J gene: TRBJ1-6; CDR3 length: 15; CDR3 DNA: TGTGCCAGCAGCTTATTGGGACACAATAATTCACCCCTCCACTTT; CDR3 protein: CASSLLGHNNSPLHF
D gene: .; clone size: .; V gene: TRBV9; J gene: TRBJ2-1; CDR3 length: 16; CDR3 DNA: TGTGCCAGCAGCGTAGATCATTTGCGGGGTAACAATGAGCAGTTCTTC; CDR3 protein: CASSVDHLRGNNEQFF
D gene: .; clone size: .; V gene: TRBV7-8; J gene: TRBJ1-1; CDR3 length: 15; CDR3 DNA: TGTGCCAGCAGATCCCGGGGGGGGTATGCGACTGAAGCTTTCTTT; CDR3 protein: CASRSRGGYATEAFF
D gene: .; clone size: .; V gene: TRBV27; J gene: TRBJ2-1; CDR3 length: 15; CDR3 DNA: TGTGCCAGCAGTCCGCGTATTAGCTCCTACAATGAGCAGTTCTTC; CDR3 protein: CASSPRISSYNEQFF
D gene: TRBD1; clone size: .; V gene: TRBV6-5; J gene: TRBJ1-2; CDR3 length: 14; CDR3 DNA: TGTGCCAGCAGTTACGCCGACAGGGGCAATGGCTACACCTTC; CDR3 protein: CASSYADRGNGYTF
D gene: .; clone size: .; V gene: TRBV5-6; J gene: TRBJ2-3; CDR3 length: 15; CDR3 DNA: TGTGCCAGCAGCTCTGGATTCGGTCGGACAGATACGCAGTATTTT; CDR3 protein: CASSSGFGRTDTQYF
D gene: .; clone size: .; V gene: TRBV3-1/TRBV3-2; J gene: TRBJ2-6; CDR3 length: 17; CDR3 DNA: TGTGCCAGCAGCCTCGGGACGGCGACTTCTGGGGCCAACGTCCTGACTTTC; CDR3 protein: CASSLGTATSGANVLTF
D gene: .; clone size: .; V gene: TRBV29-1; J gene: TRBJ1-6; CDR3 length: 12; CDR3 DNA: TGCAGCGTGGGGGATGGTAATTCACCCCTCCACTTT; CDR3 protein: CSVGDGNSPLHF